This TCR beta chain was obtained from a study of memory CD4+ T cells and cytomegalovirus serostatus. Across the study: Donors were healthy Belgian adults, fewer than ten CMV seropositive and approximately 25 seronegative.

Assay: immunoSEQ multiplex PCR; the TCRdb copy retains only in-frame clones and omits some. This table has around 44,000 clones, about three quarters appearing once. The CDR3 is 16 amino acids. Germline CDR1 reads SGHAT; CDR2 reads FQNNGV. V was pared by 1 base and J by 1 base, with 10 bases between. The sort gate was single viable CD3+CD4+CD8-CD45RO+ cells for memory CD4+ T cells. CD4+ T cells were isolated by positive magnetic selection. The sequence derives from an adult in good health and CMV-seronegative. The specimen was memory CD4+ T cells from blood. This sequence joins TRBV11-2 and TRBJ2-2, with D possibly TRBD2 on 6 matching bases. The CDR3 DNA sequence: TGTGCCAGCAGCTTAGCCATTAGCGGGAACACCGGGGAGCTGTTTTTT. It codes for CASSLAISGNTGELFF.